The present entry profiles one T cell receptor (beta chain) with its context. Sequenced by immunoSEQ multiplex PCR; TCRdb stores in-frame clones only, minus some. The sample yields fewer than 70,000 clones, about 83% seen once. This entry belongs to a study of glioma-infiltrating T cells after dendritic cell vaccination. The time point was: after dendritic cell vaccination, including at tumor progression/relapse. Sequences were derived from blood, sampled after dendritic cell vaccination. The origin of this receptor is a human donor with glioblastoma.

This CDR3 reads CAIRGTNEKLFF. The CDR3 DNA reads as TGTGCCATCAGGGGCACTAATGAAAAACTGTTTTTT. The gene calls are TRBV10-3 and TRBJ1-4; no definite D call. Deletions cut 6 bases from V and 2 bases from J, with 4 bases between. The CDR3 runs 12 residues. Germline CDR1 and CDR2: ENHRY and SYGVKD.